These 27 T cell receptor beta chains originate from one sample sequenced in a study of cytomegalovirus exposure and HLA in healthy donors. Primers for the PCR totalled 60 Vbeta and 13 Jbeta. Generated by immunoSEQ multiplex PCR, the TCRdb table keeps only in-frame clones and is missing some. The table shows around 120,000 clones, with around 72% occurring only once. Sample: PBMCs. The receptors shown here come from a woman in her 40s in good health and CMV-seronegative.

This rearrangement joins TRBV19 to TRBJ2-7; TRBD2 agrees at 8 bases. The CDR3 spans 15 residues. Germline V gene data show CDR1 as LNHDA and CDR2 as SQIVND (reference sequence). J gave up 4 bases and V 5 bases, and 10 bases lay outside the gene matches. The CDR3 DNA follows: TGTGCCAGTAGTCCCGGACTAGCCCCAGCGTACGAGCAGTACTTC. This encodes CASSPGLAPAYEQYF.

The rearrangement joins TRBV27 to TRBJ2-7; the D gene is possibly TRBD1 (6 bases). Germline lookup yields CDR1 MNHEY and CDR2 SMNVEV (reference sequence). The CDR3 contains 16 residues. Trimming took 6 bases from V and 9 from J, leaving 27 bases between them. CDR3 in DNA: TGTGCCAGCAGAATGGGGGCGGACAAACTGGTTAGGGGGCAGTACTTC. Translated: CASRMGADKLVRGQYF.

The rearrangement links TRBV14 to TRBJ2-7, with 9 bases matching TRBD1. V was clipped by 2 bases and J by 1 base; unmatched bases: 3. The germline V gene encodes CDR1 SGHDN and CDR2 FVKESK. The CDR3 is 15 residues long. DNA of the CDR3: TGTGCCAGCAGCCAACTGGACAGGGGATCCTACGAGCAGTACTTC. Amino acid sequence: CASSQLDRGSYEQYF.

This clone was detected a few times. The genes are TRBV30 and TRBJ1-1; D unclear. Trimming pared 4 bases from V and 0 bases from J, leaving 27 bases between. This CDR3 is 19 amino acids long. Germline assignment: CDR1 GTSNPN and CDR2 SVGIG (reference sequence). The CDR3 coding sequence is TGTGCCTGGACCACTGGGGTCCGGGGTTTAGGGTCGATGAACACTGAAGCTTTCTTT. Residues: CAWTTGVRGLGSMNTEAFF.

The J gene is TRBJ2-1, the V gene TRBV5-1, with 7 bases lining up with TRBD2. Germline loops: CDR1 SGHRS, CDR2 YFSETQ. There are 14 residues in the CDR3. V lost 4 bases and J lost 5; bases outside the gene matches: 6. The CDR3 bases are TGCGCCAGCAGCCTACTAGCGCCGGACAATGAGCAGTTCTTC. It codes for CASSLLAPDNEQFF. The entire variable domain, with the rest obtained from reference TRBV5-1 and TRBJ2-1, is as follows: KAGVTQTPRYLIKTRGQQVTLSCSPISGHRSVSWYQQTPGQGLQFLFEYFSETQRNKGNFPGRFSGRQFSNSRSEMNVSTLELGDSALYLCASSLLAPDNEQFFGPGTRLTVL.

Details on this clone: The junction differs from germline at one of its ends, possibly a read error. The chain recombines TRBV4-2 with TRBJ2-6, with 7 bases fitting TRBD2. The CDR3 totals 16 residues. Germline V gene data show CDR1 as LGHNA and CDR2 as YNFKEQ. The CDR3 loop is CASSQDNRGGANGLTF. CDR3 nucleotide sequence: TGTGCCAGCAGCCAAGATAACCGGGGAGGGGCCAACGGCCTGACTTTC.

V is TRBV19 and J is TRBJ1-4; the match to TRBD1 covers 8 bases. The junction had 11 bases not matched to a gene; V was cut back by 3 bases and J by 8 bases. Germline V CDR1 and CDR2: LNHDA, SQIVND (reference sequence). CDR3 length equals 16 residues. Here the CDR3 DNA reads TGTGCCAGTAGTATCTTCAAACAGGGGGTAAGAGAAAAACTGTTTTTT. It codes for CASSIFKQGVREKLFF. The whole variable domain, remainder taken from reference TRBV19 and TRBJ1-4, is DGGITQSPKYLFRKEGQNVTLSCEQNLNHDAMYWYRQDPGQGLRLIYYSQIVNDFQKGDIAEGYSVSREKKESFPLTVTSAQKNPTAFYLCASSIFKQGVREKLFFGSGTQLSVL.

The gene calls are TRBV5-4 and TRBJ1-1; no definite D call. The CDR3 length is 12 residues. Trimming took off 5 bases at V and 4 bases at J, with 9 bases between the two ends. Germline loops: CDR1 SGHNT, CDR2 YYREEE (reference sequence). The CDR3 reads CASSPGSTEAFF. In DNA form, the CDR3 reads TGTGCCAGCAGTCCCGGTAGCACTGAAGCTTTCTTT.

This sequence joins TRBV10-3 and TRBJ1-1, with TRBD1 matching 7 bases. Trimming at V came to 2 bases and at J to 4 bases, leaving 4 bases not matched to a gene. Germline CDR1 is ENHRY and CDR2 is SYGVKD. This CDR3 spans 14 amino acids. The CDR3 loop is CAISEMRGPTEAFF. The DNA of the CDR3 is TGTGCCATCAGTGAGATGAGGGGGCCCACTGAAGCTTTCTTT.

V gene TRBV29-1 combines with J gene TRBJ1-1; 8 bases agree with TRBD1. CDR3 length: 14 amino acids. V gave up 4 bases and J gave up 3 bases; unmatched junction bases: 7. Per germline, CDR1 SQVTM and CDR2 ANQGSEA. In nucleotides, the CDR3 is TGCAGCGTTGGGGGACAGGCAATTTACACTGAAGCTTTCTTT. Translating it yields CSVGGQAIYTEAFF. Variable domain in full (rest from reference TRBV29-1 and TRBJ1-1): SAVISQKPSRDICQRGTSLTIQCQVDSQVTMMFWYRQQPGQSLTLIATANQGSEATYESGFVIDKFPISRPNLTFSTLTVSNMSPEDSSIYLCSVGGQAIYTEAFFGQGTRLTVV.

The chain uses TRBV4-2 and TRBJ1-4, with TRBD1 matching over 9 bases. With 5 bases clipped from V and 8 bases from J, the junction kept 9 bases outside the gene matches. Germline V gene sequence: CDR1 LGHNA, CDR2 YNFKEQ. CDR3 length equals 15 residues. CDR3 sequence (DNA): TGTGCCAGCAGCTACCTACAGGGGGCAGGGGAAAAACTGTTTTTT. It codes for CASSYLQGAGEKLFF.

This chain links TRBV11-2 with TRBJ1-5; D call uncertain. Germline lookup yields CDR1 SGHAT and CDR2 FQNNGV. The CDR3 runs 13 residues. V lost 0 bases, J lost 6 bases, and 6 bases lay in between. The CDR3 coding sequence is TGTGCCAGCAGCTTAGAAGGAGGTCAGCCCCAGCATTTT. Residues: CASSLEGGQPQHF. The variable domain in full, completed from reference TRBV11-2 and TRBJ1-5, reads EAGVAQSPRYKIIEKRQSVAFWCNPISGHATLYWYQQILGQGPKLLIQFQNNGVVDDSQLPKDRFSAERLKGVDSTLKIQPAKLEDSAVYLCASSLEGGQPQHFGDGTRLSIL.

The genes are TRBV4-2 and TRBJ2-1; TRBD2 matches at 8 bases. Germline CDR1 reads LGHNA; CDR2 reads YNFKEQ. Trimming removed 4 bases from V and 9 bases from J; junction bases left unmatched: 17. This CDR3 has 17 amino acids. The chain's CDR3 is CASSPGGAGEGKGEQFF. CDR3 DNA sequence: TGTGCCAGCAGCCCCGGGGGAGCGGGAGAGGGTAAGGGTGAGCAGTTCTTC.

The chain is built from TRBV7-8 and TRBJ2-7; 7 bases agree with TRBD2. This CDR3 spans 16 amino acids. V shed 1 base and J 5 bases; nucleotides not matched to a gene: 11. Looked up from germline, CDR1 is SGHVS and CDR2 is FQNEAQ. The CDR3 nucleotides are TGTGCCAGCAGCTTAGTAGGAGGGAGGGCTGGGCACGAGCAGTACTTC. It codes for CASSLVGGRAGHEQYF. The complete variable domain, with remaining parts taken from reference TRBV7-8 and TRBJ2-7, reads GAGVSQSPRYKVAKRGQDVALRCDPISGHVSLFWYQQALGQGPEFLTYFQNEAQLDKSGLPSDRFFAERPEGSVSTLKIQRTQQEDSAVYLCASSLVGGRAGHEQYFGPGTRLTVT.

The chain employs TRBV28 and TRBJ2-7; TRBD2 might be the D (6 bases). Trimming pared 2 bases from V and 5 bases from J, leaving 16 bases between. The length of the CDR3 is 15 residues. Germline assignment: CDR1 MDHEN and CDR2 SYDVKM. CDR3 residues: CASSLRGLLGNEQYF. The CDR3 region has the DNA TGTGCCAGCAGTTTAAGGGGACTCCTGGGCAACGAGCAGTACTTC.

The V call is TRBV6-1, the J call TRBJ1-2, with D perhaps matching TRBD1 (5 bases). The CDR3 covers 16 residues. CDR1 MNHNS and CDR2 SASEGT come from the germline V gene. V lost 2 bases and J lost 4, with 17 bases in between. The CDR3 nucleotides read TGTGCCAGCAGTGAAAGGAGGGTCGGGGGTTCCTATGGCTACACCTTC. It yields the protein CASSERRVGGSYGYTF.

The rearrangement uses TRBV29-1 and TRBJ2-2; 10 bases fit TRBD1. Germline CDR1 SQVTM, CDR2 ANQGSEA. J was trimmed by 6 bases and V by 4 bases; bases with no gene match: 2. The CDR3 has 13 residues. CDR3 loop: CSVAGTGAGELFF. The CDR3 bases are TGCAGCGTTGCCGGGACAGGGGCCGGGGAGCTGTTTTTT.

The V and J genes are TRBV5-1 and TRBJ2-1; 11 bases align to TRBD2. Per the germline V gene, CDR1 is SGHRS and CDR2 is YFSETQ. CDR3 length: 14 amino acids. Trimming at V came to 3 bases and at J to 6 bases, leaving 2 bases not matched to a gene. The CDR3 bases are TGCGCCAGCAGCTATAGCGGGGGGGGCAATGAGCAGTTCTTC. Amino acids: CASSYSGGGNEQFF.

This sequence joins TRBV5-1 and TRBJ2-2, with a tentative D call TRBD2 (5 bases). In germline, CDR1 is SGHRS, CDR2 YFSETQ. The CDR3 spans 16 residues. V dropped 3 bases and J dropped 3 bases, with 15 bases sitting between them. The CDR3: CASSSLNGVDTGELFF. CDR3 coding DNA: TGCGCCAGCAGCTCACTTAACGGGGTGGACACCGGGGAGCTGTTTTTT.

Here the CDR3 reads CSIGTQNTEAFF. The DNA of the CDR3 is TGCAGCATCGGGACACAGAACACTGAAGCTTTCTTT. V gene TRBV29-1 combines with J gene TRBJ1-1, with D perhaps matching TRBD1 (6 bases). The CDR3 consists of 12 residues. In germline, CDR1 is SQVTM, CDR2 ANQGSEA. Trimming left V 8 bases short and J 1 base short, with 11 bases between.

The chain has TRBV15 and TRBJ2-5; 7 bases are a match to TRBD2. Trimming removed 1 base from V and 5 bases from J; junction bases left unmatched: 10. The CDR3 sequence is 16 residues long. In germline, CDR1 is LNHNV, CDR2 YYDKDF (reference sequence). The CDR3 bases are TGTGCCACCAGCAGAGGGGGCAGCGGGGATTGGGAGACCCAGTACTTC. Protein product: CATSRGGSGDWETQYF.

This clone showed up just once. The sample carries other DNA sequences with the same CDR3. This chain joins TRBV11-2 and TRBJ1-3, with 7 nucleotides matching TRBD1. The trim removed 9 bases at V and 2 bases at J, leaving 7 bases unmatched. The CDR3 length is 14 residues. Germline lookup yields CDR1 SGHAT and CDR2 FQNNGV. CDR3 DNA: TGTGCCAGTAGCCGAGACAGGGCTGGAAACACCATATATTTT. Residues: CASSRDRAGNTIYF.

This clone was seen a handful of times. The chain couples TRBV28 to TRBJ1-2; TRBD1 agrees at 7 bases. V lost 3 bases, J lost 9 bases, and 7 bases stayed unmatched. In germline, CDR1 is MDHEN, CDR2 SYDVKM. CDR3 length equals 13 residues. CDR3 in amino acids: CASSFEGAFSYTF. The DNA for the CDR3 is TGTGCCAGCAGTTTTGAGGGGGCGTTTAGCTACACCTTC.

As for this clone: The sample has other DNA sequences that encode this CDR3 too. V is TRBV27 and J is TRBJ2-1, with 7 nucleotides matching TRBD1. CDR1 is MNHEY and CDR2 is SMNVEV in the germline V gene (reference sequence). The CDR3 has 12 amino acids. V trimming: 5 bases; J trimming: 7 bases; junction bases outside the gene matches: 2. The chain's CDR3 is CASSLTGNEQFF. In DNA form, the CDR3 reads TGTGCCAGCAGTCTGACAGGGAATGAGCAGTTCTTC.

The chain couples TRBV28 to TRBJ1-4; no definite D call. V was clipped by 2 bases and J by 4 bases, with 17 bases between them. The CDR3 runs to 17 residues. Germline V CDR1 and CDR2: MDHEN, SYDVKM. The CDR3 here is CASSLIQARDLNEKLFF. CDR3 nucleotide sequence: TGTGCCAGCAGTTTAATCCAGGCCAGAGACCTTAATGAAAAACTGTTTTTT. The variable domain in full, with the rest retrieved from reference TRBV28 and TRBJ1-4, is DVKVTQSSRYLVKRTGEKVFLECVQDMDHENMFWYRQDPGLGLRLIYFSYDVKMKEKGDIPEGYSVSREKKERFSLILESASTNQTSMYLCASSLIQARDLNEKLFFGSGTQLSVL.

The chain employs TRBV11-2 and TRBJ2-5; 7 bases match TRBD1. Germline assignment: CDR1 SGHAT and CDR2 FQNNGV. The CDR3 contains 13 residues. V was pared by 3 bases and J by 3 bases, with 1 base of the junction left unmatched. The CDR3 nucleotides read TGTGCCAGCAGCTTCACAGGGGAAGAGACCCAGTACTTC. This translates into CASSFTGEETQYF.

This clone was found once. The V call is TRBV9, the J call TRBJ2-7; D may be TRBD1 (5 bases). CDR1 is SGDLS and CDR2 is YYNGEE in the germline V gene. The CDR3 extends over 14 amino acids. V dropped 0 bases and J dropped 2 bases, with 9 bases sitting between them. The CDR3 DNA reads as TGTGCCAGCAGCGTAGGGTCAGGGACCTACGAGCAGTACTTC. Its translation: CASSVGSGTYEQYF.